These 25 T cell receptor beta chains were sequenced from one sample in a study of T cell changes during pregnancy in multiple sclerosis. Assay used: immunoSEQ multiplex PCR; TCRdb lists only in-frame clones, some missing. The table records around 120,000 clones, roughly 90% of them present only once. The source material was peripheral blood, sampled after pregnancy. Source of these receptors: a female donor with multiple sclerosis, enrolled in a pregnancy study.

V is TRBV7-9 and J is TRBJ2-2; 7 nucleotides align to TRBD2. V trimming: 7 bases; J trimming: 4 bases; junction bases outside the gene matches: 6. Germline CDR1 reads SEHNR; CDR2 reads FQNEAQ (reference sequence). The CDR3 is made up of 14 amino acids. The CDR3 coding sequence is TGTGCCAGCATCTTCACGGGGGGCACCGGGGAGCTGTTTTTT. This codes for CASIFTGGTGELFF.

In its sample, this clone was seen once. The chain uses TRBV27 and TRBJ2-6, with D perhaps TRBD2 (7 bases). The CDR3 loop spans 15 amino acids. The V end lost 6 bases, the J end lost 5 bases, and 14 bases lay between the germline ends. Germline-derived CDR1 and CDR2 are MNHEY and SMNVEV (reference sequence). CDR3 sequence: CASSRGASWANVLTF. DNA for the CDR3: TGTGCCAGCAGCCGGGGGGCTAGCTGGGCCAACGTCCTGACTTTC.

CDR3 DNA: TGTGCCAGCAGCCAAGACACCGGGACAGGGGGTGAAAAACTGTTTTTT. Translation gives CASSQDTGTGGEKLFF. The gene calls are TRBV4-2 and TRBJ1-4; 11 bases fit TRBD1. CDR1 LGHNA and CDR2 YNFKEQ come from the germline V gene. V trimming: 0 bases; J trimming: 7 bases; junction bases outside the gene matches: 4. CDR3 size: 16 residues.

The V and J genes are TRBV5-1 and TRBJ1-6; TRBD1 is a possible D gene (5 bases). Germline V gene sequence: CDR1 SGHRS, CDR2 YFSETQ. V was trimmed by 0 bases and J by 14 bases, leaving 12 bases between them. The CDR3 runs to 13 residues. This CDR3 reads CASSLERGTALHF. CDR3 nucleotides: TGCGCCAGCAGCTTGGAGCGGGGGACGGCCCTCCACTTT.

This sequence joins TRBV4-2 and TRBJ2-7; 9 bases fit TRBD1. The CDR3 contains 16 residues. V shed 0 bases and J 4 bases; nucleotides not matched to a gene: 7. The germline V gene has CDR1 LGHNA and CDR2 YNFKEQ. Here the CDR3 DNA reads TGTGCCAGCAGCCAAGATCTGGACAGGGGCAAATACGAGCAGTACTTC. Translating it yields CASSQDLDRGKYEQYF.

This chain links TRBV5-5 with TRBJ2-7, with TRBD2 as a possible D gene (6 bases). Looked up from germline, CDR1 is SGHKS and CDR2 is YYEKEE (reference sequence). V dropped 4 bases and J dropped 4 bases, with 12 bases sitting between them. CDR3 size: 13 residues. CDR3 coding DNA: TGTGCCAGCAGCGGCGGGGATTTTTACGAGCAGTACTTC. It codes for CASSGGDFYEQYF.

The J gene is TRBJ2-7, the V gene TRBV7-2; the D gene is possibly TRBD2 (6 bases). The CDR3 consists of 14 residues. V shed 0 bases and J shed 2 bases, with 8 bases lying between them. Germline V gene data show CDR1 as SGHTA and CDR2 as FQGNSA. In nucleotides, the CDR3 is TGTGCCAGCAGCTTAGCGGGCGGGGCCTACGAGCAGTACTTC. This encodes CASSLAGGAYEQYF.

The V and J genes are TRBV27 and TRBJ2-7, with D perhaps matching TRBD1 (6 bases). Deletions cut 2 bases from V and 4 bases from J, with 9 bases between. The CDR3 extends over 13 amino acids. Germline V gives CDR1 MNHEY, CDR2 SMNVEV (reference sequence). In nucleotides, the CDR3 is TGTGCCAGCAGTTTACAAACAGGGTACGAGCAGTACTTC. It specifies CASSLQTGYEQYF.

V usage is TRBV10-2 and J usage is TRBJ1-6; 9 bases agree with TRBD1. Germline V gene data show CDR1 as WSHSY and CDR2 as SAAADI. The CDR3 consists of 13 residues. Trimming at V came to 10 bases and at J to 7 bases, leaving 5 bases not matched to a gene. Here the CDR3 reads CATAGQGNSPLHF. CDR3 bases: TGCGCCACTGCGGGACAGGGAAATTCACCCCTCCACTTT.

In this sample, this clone turned up once. V is TRBV6-6 and J is TRBJ2-5; 10 bases map to TRBD1. V lost 7 bases and J lost 2; bases outside the gene matches: 10. Germline loops: CDR1 MNHNY, CDR2 SVGAGI (reference sequence). The CDR3 totals 16 residues. In nucleotides, the CDR3 is TGTGCCAGCAAACAATACGGGACAGGGGTGCAAGAGACCCAGTACTTC. This codes for CASKQYGTGVQETQYF.

The chain employs TRBV6-1 and TRBJ2-7; 8 bases align to TRBD1. With 7 bases clipped from V and 2 bases from J, the junction kept 7 bases outside the gene matches. This CDR3 region has 14 residues. Germline V gene data show CDR1 as MNHNS and CDR2 as SASEGT. The CDR3 DNA is TGTGCCAGCACCCCCGGACAGGGTCCCTACGAGCAGTACTTC. Protein: CASTPGQGPYEQYF.

V gene TRBV12-5 combines with J gene TRBJ1-3, with 7 bases identical to TRBD1. The J segment lost 4 bases and the V segment lost 6 bases, leaving 6 bases of the junction unmatched. The CDR3 length is 14 residues. Per the germline V gene, CDR1 is LGHNT and CDR2 is FRNRAP. The CDR3 is CASGKTGPGNTIYF. For the CDR3, the DNA is TGTGCTAGTGGAAAGACAGGGCCCGGAAACACCATATATTTT.

This chain links TRBV29-1 with TRBJ1-2, with 11 positions matching TRBD1. V lost 3 bases and J lost 5; bases outside the gene matches: 17. The CDR3 spans 18 residues. The V gene's germline CDR1 is SQVTM and CDR2 ANQGSEA. The CDR3 reads CSVDAESGQGVSFYGYTF. Here the CDR3 DNA reads TGCAGCGTTGACGCTGAATCGGGACAGGGGGTCTCTTTTTATGGCTACACCTTC.

The V gene is TRBV30, the J gene TRBJ2-7, with 8 bases fitting TRBD2. From germline, CDR1 is GTSNPN and CDR2 SVGIG (reference sequence). Trimming at V came to 4 bases and at J to 0 bases, leaving 2 bases not matched to a gene. This CDR3 has 13 residues. CDR3 coding DNA: TGTGCCTGGACGGGGGGGATCTCCTACGAGCAGTACTTC. Its translation is CAWTGGISYEQYF.

The rearrangement joins TRBV6-4 to TRBJ2-3; 8 bases match TRBD2. CDR3 length: 16 amino acids. J gave up 5 bases and V 2 bases, and 9 bases lay outside the gene matches. Germline V gene data show CDR1 as MRHNA and CDR2 as SNTAGT. The chain's CDR3 is CASSDPTGGGRDTQYF. DNA for the CDR3: TGTGCCAGCAGTGACCCAACGGGGGGGGGCCGAGATACGCAGTATTTT.

The chain combines TRBV2 with TRBJ2-7, with D perhaps matching TRBD1 (6 bases). The V gene's germline CDR1 is SNHLY and CDR2 FYNNEI. Trimming removed 3 bases at V and 3 bases at J, with 12 bases between. CDR3 length: 14 amino acids. The DNA of the CDR3 is TGTGCCAGCAGTGATCGGGCAGGGGTCTACGAGCAGTACTTC. Translated, it gives CASSDRAGVYEQYF.

The chain carries TRBV6-5 and TRBJ1-2; D uncertain. V lost 0 bases, J lost 4 bases, and 9 bases lay in between. The CDR3 loop spans 14 amino acids. Germline V gene lookup returns CDR1 MNHEY and CDR2 SVGAGI. The CDR3 is CASSYSVRSYGYTF. The CDR3 DNA reads TGTGCCAGCAGTTACTCGGTCCGGAGCTATGGCTACACCTTC.

The chain couples TRBV11-2 to TRBJ1-1, with D perhaps matching TRBD1 (6 bases). The ends were cut back, 4 bases at V and 2 bases at J, with 14 bases in the middle. There are 15 residues in the CDR3. Per the germline V gene, CDR1 is SGHAT and CDR2 is FQNNGV. CDR3 coding DNA: TGTGCCAGCAGCTCCGAGGGACACCTAAACACTGAAGCTTTCTTT. Encoded protein: CASSSEGHLNTEAFF.

This clone was detected only once. V gene TRBV9 combines with J gene TRBJ2-7, with TRBD1 matching over 10 bases. The length of the CDR3 is 13 residues. Germline trimming cut 3 bases from V and 9 bases from J; bases unmatched to any gene: 6. CDR1 SGDLS and CDR2 YYNGEE come from the germline V gene. CDR3 amino acids: CASSERGTGVQYF. In DNA, the CDR3 is TGTGCCAGCAGCGAGCGAGGGACAGGGGTGCAGTACTTC.

The chain links TRBV19 to TRBJ1-3; D is perhaps TRBD1 (6 bases). The CDR3 has 17 residues. In germline, CDR1 is LNHDA, CDR2 SQIVND (reference sequence). V was cut by 9 bases and J by 0 bases, with 21 bases left in between. This CDR3 is CASLRYTGHRSGNTIYF. CDR3 DNA sequence: TGTGCCAGCCTCCGTTACACGGGACACCGCTCTGGAAACACCATATATTTT.

This clone was recorded once. The chain employs TRBV25-1 and TRBJ2-3; 9 bases are a match to TRBD2. The V and J ends lost 2 bases and 2 bases, in that order; junction bases with no gene match: 2. The CDR3 spans 15 residues. The germline gives CDR1 MGHDK, CDR2 SYGVNS. The CDR3 DNA reads TGTGCCAGCAGTGAACTAGCGGGAACCACAGATACGCAGTATTTT. Residues: CASSELAGTTDTQYF.

In this sample, this clone turned up once. V usage is TRBV9 and J usage is TRBJ2-3; 10 bases align to TRBD2. The CDR3 is 16 residues long. Germline lookup yields CDR1 SGDLS and CDR2 YYNGEE. V lost 0 bases, J lost 0 bases, and 1 base stayed unmatched. CDR3 residues: CASSVEGLASTDTQYF. The DNA for the CDR3 is TGTGCCAGCAGCGTAGAGGGACTAGCGAGCACAGATACGCAGTATTTT.

The rearrangement links TRBV6-5 to TRBJ1-2, with a possible D match to TRBD1 (6 bases). This CDR3 has 13 amino acids. From germline, CDR1 is MNHEY and CDR2 SVGAGI. With 8 bases removed from V and 8 bases from J, the gap between germline ends came to 18 bases. CDR3: CASRTGGQGGYTF. CDR3 in DNA: TGTGCCAGCCGGACCGGGGGGCAAGGGGGCTACACCTTC.

The genes are TRBV20-1 and TRBJ2-7, with D maybe TRBD1 (5 bases). This CDR3 is built from 10 residues. The V and J ends lost 8 bases and 3 bases respectively, with 8 bases between them. CDR1 is DFQATT and CDR2 is SNEGSKA in the germline V gene (reference sequence). The CDR3: CSLGVYEQYF. The CDR3 DNA reads as TGCAGTTTAGGGGTCTACGAGCAGTACTTC.

The chain carries TRBV4-1 and TRBJ2-3; 11 bases align to TRBD2. CDR1 is MGHRA and CDR2 is YSYEKL in the germline V gene. With 7 bases clipped from V and 2 bases from J, the junction kept 5 bases outside the gene matches. The CDR3 has 15 residues. CDR3: CASTSGGPTTDTQYF. The CDR3, as DNA: TGCGCCAGCACTAGCGGGGGGCCTACCACAGATACGCAGTATTTT.